Given below is one TCR beta chain in context. Its antigen is unknown. The repertoire was sequenced with immunoSEQ multiplex PCR; TCRdb's copy has only in-frame clones and lacks some. Among roughly 33,000 clones listed, 85% to 90% were seen once. The data were taken from a study of T cells in localized non-small cell lung cancer. Findings and limits, study-wide: Adjacent lung was found to contain a median approximately 60 of the top 100 tumor clones. Longer survival (overall) was linked to higher T cell density in blood. Compared with tumor, uninvolved adjacent lung displayed greater T cell clonality, ranking highest overall.

In germline, CDR1 is SNHLY, CDR2 FYNNEI. J was trimmed by 2 bases and V by 2 bases; bases with no gene match: 5. The CDR3 extends over 15 amino acids. The chain uses TRBV2 and TRBJ2-5, with 7 bases fitting TRBD2. The TCR originated in a man aged 40-75 years with stage I lung adenocarcinoma. The material sequenced was peripheral blood, taken before any cancer treatment. CDR3 sequence (DNA): TGTGCCAGCAGTGAATGGGGGGGAGGTCAAGAGACCCAGTACTTC. Translating gives CASSEWGGGQETQYF.